This T cell receptor beta chain was documented in a study of blood T cell repertoires in COVID-19. In the study overall: COVID-19 samples collected from the United States, Italy and Spain covered acute and convalescent phases. Sample material is recorded as cDNA or gDNA derived from T cells, B-cell-depleted T cells, or PBMCs.

Germline CDR1 is LNHDA and CDR2 is SQIVND (reference sequence). This CDR3 comprises 15 residues. Trimming at V came to 5 bases and at J to 2 bases, leaving 7 bases not matched to a gene. This clone was seen only a few times. Original methodology: Amplification with reference gene primers provided the estimates of nucleated cell counts. This table comes from immunoSEQ multiplex PCR, and its TCRdb copy is limited to in-frame clones, with some not included. V, J and clone size derive from that table, while D and trimming were established from the DNA sequence. Here the sample spans about 140,000 clones, around 81% being singletons.

The sample comprised peripheral blood. The TCR originated in a woman aged 55-69 years with acute or convalescent COVID-19. The J gene is TRBJ1-2, the V gene TRBV19; 8 bases are shared with TRBD1. The CDR3 spells CASSPRTGINYGYTF. CDR3 sequence (DNA): TGTGCCAGTAGTCCTCGGACAGGGATAAACTATGGCTACACCTTC.